This T cell receptor (beta chain) is drawn from a study of lung T cells in sarcoidosis with Löfgren's syndrome. Overall study: CD4+ T cells build up in sarcoidosis bronchoalveolar lavage fluid.

General study points: The most expanded V genes in Löfgren's patients were reportedly TRAV12-1 and TRBV2. In alpha-beta pairs, TRAV12-1 favored TRBV2, and their CDR3s were homologous.

Regarding this clonotype: Its antigen is not identified.

TCRdb analysed the reads with MiXCR anew, one entry per CDR3 protein. This table has some 9,800 distinct CDR3 sequences, 15% to 20% appearing once. The CDR3 has 13 amino acids. Trimming stripped 5 bases from V and 6 bases from J, with 13 bases between. Germline V gives CDR1 MNHNS, CDR2 SASEGT. J is TRBJ1-1 and V is TRBV6-1, with a possible D match to TRBD1 (5 bases). The TCR was taken from a human donor with sarcoidosis (Löfgren's syndrome or another form), or a control subject (not recorded which). Sequenced input: CD4+ T cells from bronchoalveolar lavage. In DNA form, the CDR3 reads TGTGCCAGCAGTCTTCAGGGTAACGCTGAAGCTTTCTTT. It is translated as CASSLQGNAEAFF.